These 5 T cell receptor beta chains came from one sample sequenced in a study of identical twins. TCRdb re-analysed the 5' RACE reads in MiXCR, keeping a single row per CDR3 protein. The sample includes fewer than 800,000 distinct CDR3 sequences, under 8.5% of them seen just once. The same sample was also used in a study of yellow fever vaccine responses in identical twins.

Sequenced: PBMCs. Source of these receptors: a woman in her late teens or twenties in good health.

The chain is built from TRBV6-1 and TRBJ2-3; 9 nucleotides align to TRBD2. The CDR3 is 17 residues long. J gave up 2 bases and V 6 bases, and 12 bases lay outside the gene matches. Germline V lookup: CDR1 MNHNS, CDR2 SASEGT. The CDR3 DNA follows: TGTGCCAGCAGGAAGACGATGACTAGCGGATTCACAGATACGCAGTATTTT. Amino acid sequence: CASRKTMTSGFTDTQYF.

At least ten counts were recorded for this clonotype. J is TRBJ1-1 and V is TRBV7-8; no firm D call. V lost 2 bases and J lost 0, with 10 bases in between. The CDR3 consists of 15 residues. Germline CDR1 is SGHVS and CDR2 is FQNEAQ. The CDR3 nucleotides are TGTGCCAGCAGCTTAATGGCCCAGCTGAACACTGAAGCTTTCTTT. Its translation is CASSLMAQLNTEAFF.

This clonotype has a count of ten or more. The DNA of the CDR3 is TGCAGCGTGAAACTAGTCTCCAGCACAGATACGCAGTATTTT. Translation gives CSVKLVSSTDTQYF. The rearrangement links TRBV29-1 to TRBJ2-3; TRBD2 is a possible D gene (5 bases). There are 14 residues in the CDR3. V lost 6 bases and J lost 0, with 13 bases in between. CDR1 is SQVTM and CDR2 is ANQGSEA in the germline V gene.

This clonotype was found many times. This CDR3 is CASSTGVGYGYTF. The CDR3 bases are TGTGCCAGCAGTACAGGGGTCGGATATGGCTACACCTTC. This sequence joins TRBV12-3 or TRBV12-4 and TRBJ1-2; 7 bases are shared with TRBD1. Germline trimming cut 5 bases from V and 5 bases from J; bases unmatched to any gene: 5. This CDR3 has 13 residues.

A few counts support this clonotype. The rearrangement links TRBV4-1 to TRBJ1-5, with D hard to call. CDR1 MGHRA and CDR2 YSYEKL come from the germline V gene. Trimming shortened V by 3 bases and J by 7 bases, and 13 bases separated the two germline ends. This CDR3 region has 14 residues. As DNA, the CDR3 is TGCGCCAGCAGCCACGGTCCCCTGGAACAGCCCCAGCATTTT. Translation gives CASSHGPLEQPQHF.